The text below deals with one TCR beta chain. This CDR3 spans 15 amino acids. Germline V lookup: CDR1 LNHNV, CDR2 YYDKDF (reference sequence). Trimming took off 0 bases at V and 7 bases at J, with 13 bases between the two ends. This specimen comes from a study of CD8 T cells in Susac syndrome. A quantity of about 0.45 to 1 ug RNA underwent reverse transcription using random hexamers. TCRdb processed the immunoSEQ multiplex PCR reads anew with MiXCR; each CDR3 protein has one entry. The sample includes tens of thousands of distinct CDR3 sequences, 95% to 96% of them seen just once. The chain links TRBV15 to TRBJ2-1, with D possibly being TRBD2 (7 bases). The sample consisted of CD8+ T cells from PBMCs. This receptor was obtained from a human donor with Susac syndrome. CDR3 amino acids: CATSRDEGGGNEQFF. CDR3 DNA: TGTGCCACCAGCAGAGACGAGGGAGGGGGGAATGAGCAGTTCTTC.